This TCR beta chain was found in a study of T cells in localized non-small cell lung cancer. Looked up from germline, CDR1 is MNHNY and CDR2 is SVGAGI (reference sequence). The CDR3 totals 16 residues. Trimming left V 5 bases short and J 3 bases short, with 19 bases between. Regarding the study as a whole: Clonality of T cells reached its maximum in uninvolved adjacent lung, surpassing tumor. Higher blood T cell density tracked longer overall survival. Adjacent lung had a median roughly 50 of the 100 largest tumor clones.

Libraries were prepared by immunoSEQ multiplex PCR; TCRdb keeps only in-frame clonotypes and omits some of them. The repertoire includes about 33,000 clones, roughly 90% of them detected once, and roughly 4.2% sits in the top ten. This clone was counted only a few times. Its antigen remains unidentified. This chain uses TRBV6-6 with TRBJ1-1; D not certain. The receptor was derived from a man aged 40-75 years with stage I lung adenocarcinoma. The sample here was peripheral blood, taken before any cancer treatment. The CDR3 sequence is CASSPGPGRLDTEAFF. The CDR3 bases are TGTGCCAGCAGTCCCGGACCCGGCAGGTTGGACACTGAAGCTTTCTTT.